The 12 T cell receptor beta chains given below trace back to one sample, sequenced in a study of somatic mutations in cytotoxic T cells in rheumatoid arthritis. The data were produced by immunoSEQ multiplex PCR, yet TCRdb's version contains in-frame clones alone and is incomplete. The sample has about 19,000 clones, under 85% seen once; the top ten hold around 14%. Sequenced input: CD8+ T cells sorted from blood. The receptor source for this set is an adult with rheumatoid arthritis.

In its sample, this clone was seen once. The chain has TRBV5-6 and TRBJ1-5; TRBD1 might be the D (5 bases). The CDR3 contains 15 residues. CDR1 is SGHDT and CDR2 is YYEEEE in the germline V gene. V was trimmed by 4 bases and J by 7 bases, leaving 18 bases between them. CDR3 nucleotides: TGTGCCAGCAGCGGCCCCGGGGGTCTAGGGCAGCCCCAGCATTTT. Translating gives CASSGPGGLGQPQHF.

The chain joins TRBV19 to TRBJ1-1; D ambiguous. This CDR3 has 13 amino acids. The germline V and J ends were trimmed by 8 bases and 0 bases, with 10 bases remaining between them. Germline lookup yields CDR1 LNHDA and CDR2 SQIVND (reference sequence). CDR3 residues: CASWTGMNTEAFF. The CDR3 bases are TGTGCCAGTTGGACGGGGATGAACACTGAAGCTTTCTTT.

CDR3 bases: TGTGCCAGCAGCGCGAACGGGGGGAACGCCTCACCCCTCCACTTT. This sequence encodes CASSANGGNASPLHF. The chain recombines TRBV9 with TRBJ1-6, with D perhaps TRBD1 (5 bases). The CDR3 totals 15 residues. Trimming took 3 bases from V and 10 from J, leaving 17 bases between them. CDR1 and CDR2 (germline): SGDLS, YYNGEE.

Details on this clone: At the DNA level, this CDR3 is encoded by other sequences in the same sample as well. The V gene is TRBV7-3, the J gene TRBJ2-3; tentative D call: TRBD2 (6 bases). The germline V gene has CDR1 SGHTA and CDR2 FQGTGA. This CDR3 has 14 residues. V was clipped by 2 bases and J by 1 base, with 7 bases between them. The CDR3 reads CASSLSGGTDTQYF. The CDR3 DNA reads TGTGCCAGCAGCTTATCGGGGGGCACAGATACGCAGTATTTT.

The CDR3 DNA reads as TGTGCCAGCAGCCAAGGCCTGTACAATGAGCAGTTCTTC. As protein: CASSQGLYNEQFF. The chain employs TRBV4-2 and TRBJ2-1; the D is unclear. V dropped 1 base and J dropped 4 bases, with 5 bases sitting between them. The CDR3 runs 13 residues. CDR1 and CDR2 from the germline V gene are LGHNA and YNFKEQ.

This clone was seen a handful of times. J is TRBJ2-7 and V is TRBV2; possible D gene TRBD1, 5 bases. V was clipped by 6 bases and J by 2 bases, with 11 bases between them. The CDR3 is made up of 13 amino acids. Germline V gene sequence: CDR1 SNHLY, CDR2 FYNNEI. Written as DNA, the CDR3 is TGTGCCAGCAGACCCGGACAAGCCTACGAGCAGTACTTC. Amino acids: CASRPGQAYEQYF.

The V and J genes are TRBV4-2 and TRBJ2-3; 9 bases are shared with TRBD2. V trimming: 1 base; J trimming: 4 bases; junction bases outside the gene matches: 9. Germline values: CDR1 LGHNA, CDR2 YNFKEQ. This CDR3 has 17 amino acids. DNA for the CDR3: TGTGCCAGCAGCCAAGGACCGGGGCGGGAGGGTTCAGATACGCAGTATTTT. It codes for CASSQGPGREGSDTQYF.

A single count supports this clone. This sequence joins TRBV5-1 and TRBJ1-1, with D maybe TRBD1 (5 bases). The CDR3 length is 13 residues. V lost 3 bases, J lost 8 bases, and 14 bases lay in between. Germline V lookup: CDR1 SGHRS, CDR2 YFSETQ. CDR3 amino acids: CASSWGILNEAFF. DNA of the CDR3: TGCGCCAGCAGCTGGGGCATACTGAACGAAGCTTTCTTT.

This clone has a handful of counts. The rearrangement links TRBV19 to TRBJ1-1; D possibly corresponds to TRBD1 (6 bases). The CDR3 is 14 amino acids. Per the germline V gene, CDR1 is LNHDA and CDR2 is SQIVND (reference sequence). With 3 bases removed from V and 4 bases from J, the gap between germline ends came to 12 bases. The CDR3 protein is CASSIAGASTEAFF. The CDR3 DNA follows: TGTGCCAGTAGTATTGCAGGGGCGAGCACTGAAGCTTTCTTT.

DNA for the CDR3: TGTGCCAGCAGCTGGGGCTCCGAGCAGTACTTC. Its protein product is CASSWGSEQYF. This rearrangement joins TRBV28 to TRBJ2-7; TRBD1 might be the D (5 bases). V was clipped by 6 bases and J by 6 bases, with 9 bases between them. The CDR3 is 11 residues long. Germline V gene lookup returns CDR1 MDHEN and CDR2 SYDVKM.

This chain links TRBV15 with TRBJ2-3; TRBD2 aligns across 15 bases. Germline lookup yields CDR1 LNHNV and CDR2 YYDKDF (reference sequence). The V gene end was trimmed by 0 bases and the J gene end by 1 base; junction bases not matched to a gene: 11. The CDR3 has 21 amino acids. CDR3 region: CATSRDLLGLAGGLGTDTQYF. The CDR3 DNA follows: TGTGCCACCAGCAGAGATCTGTTGGGACTAGCGGGAGGATTAGGCACAGATACGCAGTATTTT.

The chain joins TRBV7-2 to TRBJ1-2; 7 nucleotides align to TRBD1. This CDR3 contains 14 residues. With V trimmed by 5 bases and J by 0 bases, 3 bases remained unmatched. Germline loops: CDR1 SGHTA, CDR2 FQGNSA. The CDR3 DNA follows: TGTGCCAGCAGCCCAACAGGGGCTAACTATGGCTACACCTTC. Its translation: CASSPTGANYGYTF.